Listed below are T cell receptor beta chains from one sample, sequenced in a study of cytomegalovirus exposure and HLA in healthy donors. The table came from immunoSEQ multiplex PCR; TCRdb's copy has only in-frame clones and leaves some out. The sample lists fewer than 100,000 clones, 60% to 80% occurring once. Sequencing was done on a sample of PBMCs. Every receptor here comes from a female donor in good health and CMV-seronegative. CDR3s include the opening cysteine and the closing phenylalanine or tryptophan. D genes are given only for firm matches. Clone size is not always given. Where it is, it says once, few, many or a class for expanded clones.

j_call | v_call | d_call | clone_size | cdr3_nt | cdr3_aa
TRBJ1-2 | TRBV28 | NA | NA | TGTGCCAGCAGCGGGGATAACTATGGCTACACCTTC | CASSGDNYGYTF
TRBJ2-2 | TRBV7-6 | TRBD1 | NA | TGTGCCAGCAGCCCTAGGACAGGGGGCGTCGGGGAGCTGTTTTTT | CASSPRTGGVGELFF
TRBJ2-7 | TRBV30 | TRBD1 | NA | TGTGCCTGGAGTTGGGACAGGGGGTCCTACGAGCAGTACTTC | CAWSWDRGSYEQYF
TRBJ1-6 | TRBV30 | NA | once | TGTGCCTGGAGTGTACAGGGAGGGGGTGGTTCACCCCTCCACTTT | CAWSVQGGGGSPLHF
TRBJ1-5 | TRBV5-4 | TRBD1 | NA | TGTGCCAGCAGCTTCGGCGGGACAGGGTTATCTCAGCCCCAGCATTTT | CASSFGGTGLSQPQHF
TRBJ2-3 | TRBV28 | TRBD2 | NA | TGTGCCAGCAGTGGCTTCACCGCGGGAGGGCTGGCAGATACGCAGTATTTT | CASSGFTAGGLADTQYF
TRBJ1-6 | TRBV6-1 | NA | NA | TGTGCCAGCAGTGACAGGGATAATTCACCCCTCCACTTT | CASSDRDNSPLHF
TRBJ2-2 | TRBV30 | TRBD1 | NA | TGTGCCTGGACCGGACAGGGGGCAAGATACACCGGGGAGCTGTTTTTT | CAWTGQGARYTGELFF
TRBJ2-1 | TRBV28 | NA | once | TGTGCCAGCATAGCTCCACCGCCGAAGGTCGAGCAGTTCTTC | CASIAPPPKVEQFF
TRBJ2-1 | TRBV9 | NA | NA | TGTGCCAGCAGCCGGGACATACAGGGAAACAATGAGCAGTTCTTC | CASSRDIQGNNEQFF
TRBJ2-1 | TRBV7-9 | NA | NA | TGTGCCAGCAGCTTGTCAGGGTACTACAATGAGCAGTTCTTC | CASSLSGYYNEQFF
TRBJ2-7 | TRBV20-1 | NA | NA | TGCAGTGCTGAGGGTGAATACGAGCAGTACTTC | CSAEGEYEQYF
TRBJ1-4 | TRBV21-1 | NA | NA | TGTGCCAGCAGTTGGACAGGGGGCCGCGAAAAACTGTTTTTT | CASSWTGGREKLFF
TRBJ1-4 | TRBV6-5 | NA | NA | TGTGCCAGCAGCCCCACGGGGGGTGGGAAGGAAAAACTGTTTTTT | CASSPTGGGKEKLFF
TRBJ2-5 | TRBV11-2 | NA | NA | TGTGCCAGCAGCTCCCAGGGTGAGGAGACCCAGTACTTC | CASSSQGEETQYF
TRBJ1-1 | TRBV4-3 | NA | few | TGCGCCAGCAGCCAGACGACAGGGAACACTGAAGCTTTCTTT | CASSQTTGNTEAFF
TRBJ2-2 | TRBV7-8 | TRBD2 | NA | TGTGCCAGCAGCTTATTGGTACTAGCGGGGACCCGGGGCACCGGGGAGCTGTTTTTT | CASSLLVLAGTRGTGELFF